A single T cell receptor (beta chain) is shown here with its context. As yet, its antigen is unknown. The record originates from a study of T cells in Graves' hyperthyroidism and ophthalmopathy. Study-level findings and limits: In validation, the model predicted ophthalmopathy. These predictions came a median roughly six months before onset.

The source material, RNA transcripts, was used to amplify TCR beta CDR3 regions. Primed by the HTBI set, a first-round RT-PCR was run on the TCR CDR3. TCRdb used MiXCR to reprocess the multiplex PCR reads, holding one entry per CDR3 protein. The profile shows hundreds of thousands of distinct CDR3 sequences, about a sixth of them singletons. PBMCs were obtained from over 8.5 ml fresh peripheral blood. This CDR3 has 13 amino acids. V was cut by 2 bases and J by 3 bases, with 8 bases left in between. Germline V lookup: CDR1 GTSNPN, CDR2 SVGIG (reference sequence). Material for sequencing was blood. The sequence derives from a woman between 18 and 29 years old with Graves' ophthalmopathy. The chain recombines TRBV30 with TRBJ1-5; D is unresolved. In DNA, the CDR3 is TGTGCCTGGAGTTGGTCCCCCAATCAGCCCCAGCATTTT. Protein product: CAWSWSPNQPQHF.